The 28 T cell receptor beta chains below all came from one sample that was sequenced in a study of shared clonotypes between healthy human individuals. Terminally differentiated effector memory CD45RA+ cells were excluded from the naive CD8 cells, which were CD45RO-negative and positively selected for CCR7. Profiled with immunoSEQ multiplex PCR; TCRdb holds only in-frame clones, not every one. Found here are about 2,200,000 clones, about 93% of them singletons; the top ten hold 1.7%. The sample consisted of naive CD8+ T cells from PBMCs. The receptors shown here come from a young man in good health. Some clones in this sample may be carry-over from other donors' samples.

This clone was observed a few times. The V and J genes are TRBV19 and TRBJ1-5; unclear D gene. V lost 3 bases and J 2 bases, leaving 8 bases between the germline ends. The CDR3 sequence is 14 residues long. Looked up from germline, CDR1 is LNHDA and CDR2 is SQIVND (reference sequence). The CDR3 DNA is TGTGCCAGTAGTATGATCCGGGGCAATCAGCCCCAGCATTTT. It encodes CASSMIRGNQPQHF.

The V gene is TRBV5-1, the J gene TRBJ2-7, with D perhaps TRBD2 (5 bases). This CDR3 is 13 amino acids long. Germline V gene data show CDR1 as SGHRS and CDR2 as YFSETQ. Trimming stripped 1 base from V and 1 base from J, with 6 bases between. The CDR3 loop is CASSLRESYEQYF. The CDR3 DNA is TGCGCCAGCAGCTTGCGGGAATCCTACGAGCAGTACTTC.

The CDR3 loop is CASSPTGGAGLEQYF. The CDR3 DNA sequence: TGCGCCAGCAGCCCGACAGGGGGCGCGGGGCTCGAGCAGTACTTC. The rearrangement links TRBV5-1 to TRBJ2-7; 10 bases agree with TRBD1. With V trimmed by 4 bases and J by 6 bases, 10 bases remained unmatched. The V gene's germline CDR1 is SGHRS and CDR2 YFSETQ. This CDR3 contains 15 residues.

The chain combines TRBV11-2 with TRBJ2-2, with TRBD2 identical over 9 bases. The length of the CDR3 is 15 residues. V was clipped by 1 base and J by 9 bases; unmatched bases: 6. The germline V gene has CDR1 SGHAT and CDR2 FQNNGV. CDR3 coding DNA: TGTGCCAGCAGCTTAGGAGTAGGACTAGCGAGGGAGCTGTTTTTT. This translates into CASSLGVGLARELFF.

This clone has a single count. The J gene is TRBJ2-1, the V gene TRBV27; D is unclear. CDR1 MNHEY and CDR2 SMNVEV come from the germline V gene (reference sequence). Trimming removed 5 bases from V and 8 bases from J, with 13 bases in between. This CDR3 is built from 13 residues. This CDR3 is CASSPSRGHEQFF. The CDR3 DNA reads TGTGCCAGCAGTCCTTCACGAGGCCATGAGCAGTTCTTC.

J is TRBJ2-1 and V is TRBV5-4; 8 nucleotides agree with TRBD2. From germline, CDR1 is SGHNT and CDR2 YYREEE (reference sequence). V dropped 4 bases and J dropped 7; count of bases not matched to a gene: 10. The CDR3 is 15 amino acids. The CDR3 sequence is CASSLKRETRNEQFF. The CDR3, as DNA: TGTGCCAGCAGCCTAAAGCGGGAGACTAGGAATGAGCAGTTCTTC.

V usage is TRBV27 and J usage is TRBJ2-1, with 8 nucleotides matching TRBD1. Losses at the gene ends were 7 bases for V and 6 bases for J; bases not matched to a gene: 11. Germline V CDR1 and CDR2: MNHEY, SMNVEV (reference sequence). The CDR3 extends over 15 amino acids. The CDR3 reads CASINRGTGGNEQFF. DNA of the CDR3: TGTGCCAGCATCAATAGGGGTACAGGGGGCAATGAGCAGTTCTTC.

The genes are TRBV2 and TRBJ2-7, with a possible D match to TRBD1 (5 bases). From germline, CDR1 is SNHLY and CDR2 FYNNEI. Trimming shortened V by 7 bases and J by 0 bases, and 13 bases separated the two germline ends. This CDR3 contains 14 residues. The CDR3 DNA reads TGTGCCAGCACCCAGGGTTTTTCCTCCTACGAGCAGTACTTC. As protein: CASTQGFSSYEQYF.

This clone was found a few times. This chain joins TRBV19 and TRBJ1-2, with D unclear. CDR3 length: 14 residues. V lost 4 bases and J lost 7, with 16 bases in between. Germline assignment: CDR1 LNHDA and CDR2 SQIVND (reference sequence). As DNA, the CDR3 is TGTGCCAGTAGTAGGGTTGGGTTCGGTGGTGGCTACACCTTC. It yields the protein CASSRVGFGGGYTF.

This clone came up a few times. The chain uses TRBV6-4 and TRBJ2-1; 14 nucleotides agree with TRBD2. The ends lost 6 bases at V and 7 bases at J; junction bases unmatched: 5. CDR3 length: 15 amino acids. Germline lookup yields CDR1 MRHNA and CDR2 SNTAGT. CDR3 bases: TGTGCCAGCAGCGGGACTAGCGGGAGCGATAATGAGCAGTTCTTC. Encoded protein: CASSGTSGSDNEQFF.

This chain connects TRBV28 to TRBJ1-5; TRBD1 might be the D (5 bases). CDR1 MDHEN and CDR2 SYDVKM come from the germline V gene. V lost 1 base, J lost 4 bases, and 11 bases lay in between. The CDR3 length is 15 residues. CDR3 loop: CASSLFGRENQPQHF. In DNA form, the CDR3 reads TGTGCCAGCAGTTTATTCGGCAGGGAGAATCAGCCCCAGCATTTT.

To note about this clone: The sample has other DNA sequences that encode this CDR3 too. V usage is TRBV7-3 and J usage is TRBJ2-1; 8 nucleotides agree with TRBD2. This CDR3 spans 15 amino acids. Germline CDR1 SGHTA, CDR2 FQGTGA. Trimming removed 5 bases from V and 1 base from J; junction bases left unmatched: 4. In DNA, the CDR3 is TGTGCCAGCAGCCTAGCGGGTTCGTCCTACAATGAGCAGTTCTTC. Translation gives CASSLAGSSYNEQFF.

CDR3 protein: CASSWGGLGSSYNEQFF. The CDR3 DNA reads as TGCGCCAGCAGCTGGGGGGGTCTTGGCAGCTCCTACAATGAGCAGTTCTTC. The chain recombines TRBV5-1 with TRBJ2-1; 7 nucleotides line up with TRBD2. J gave up 0 bases and V 3 bases, and 9 bases lay outside the gene matches. Germline CDR1 reads SGHRS; CDR2 reads YFSETQ. There are 17 residues in the CDR3.

The V and J genes are TRBV4-3 and TRBJ2-7, with 11 bases matching TRBD2. The CDR3 loop spans 15 amino acids. V lost 0 bases, J lost 3 bases, and 1 base stayed unmatched. The germline CDR1 and CDR2 sequences are LGHNA and YSLEER. CDR3 sequence reads: CASSQETSGIYEQYF. For the CDR3, the DNA is TGCGCCAGCAGCCAAGAGACTAGCGGGATCTACGAGCAGTACTTC.

The chain employs TRBV4-3 and TRBJ2-1; unclear D gene. V lost 0 bases and J lost 9, with 9 bases in between. CDR1 is LGHNA and CDR2 is YSLEER in the germline V gene. This CDR3 comprises 13 residues. The CDR3 is CASSQDRASEQFF. The CDR3 DNA is TGCGCCAGCAGCCAAGACAGAGCGAGTGAGCAGTTCTTC.

The V gene is TRBV7-9, the J gene TRBJ2-3; D perhaps matches TRBD1 (5 bases). The CDR3 runs to 14 residues. V was shortened by 1 base and J by 2 bases, with 7 bases between the two germline ends. The germline V gene has CDR1 SEHNR and CDR2 FQNEAQ (reference sequence). The CDR3 sequence is CASSLDRTTDTQYF. The CDR3 DNA follows: TGTGCCAGCAGCTTAGACAGGACCACAGATACGCAGTATTTT. The entire variable domain, with the rest obtained from reference TRBV7-9 and TRBJ2-3, is as follows: DTGVSQNPRHKITKRGQNVTFRCDPISEHNRLYWYRQTLGQGPEFLTYFQNEAQLEKSRLLSDRFSAERPKGSFSTLEIQRTEQGDSAMYLCASSLDRTTDTQYFGPGTRLTVL.

V usage is TRBV7-6 and J usage is TRBJ2-5; a weak D match, TRBD2 (6 bases). The germline gives CDR1 SGHVS, CDR2 FNYEAQ. The CDR3 has 15 amino acids. Trimming stripped 5 bases from V and 2 bases from J, with 15 bases between. CDR3 in DNA: TGTGCCAGCAGCACTAGCCCACGGGAACAAGAGACCCAGTACTTC. Its protein product is CASSTSPREQETQYF.

The genes are TRBV29-1 and TRBJ1-1; 7 positions agree with TRBD1. With 3 bases clipped from V and 5 bases from J, the junction kept 15 bases outside the gene matches. CDR3 size: 16 residues. Germline V gene sequence: CDR1 SQVTM, CDR2 ANQGSEA. The CDR3 here is CSVEWVLTGKGTEAFF. The CDR3 DNA is TGCAGCGTTGAGTGGGTTTTGACAGGGAAGGGTACTGAAGCTTTCTTT.

The V and J genes are TRBV5-1 and TRBJ2-7; TRBD1 matches at 8 bases. V shed 4 bases, J shed 4 bases, and the junction held 13 bases outside the gene matches. From germline, CDR1 is SGHRS and CDR2 YFSETQ. This CDR3 is built from 16 residues. This CDR3 is CASSGGQVPPIYEQYF. The DNA of the CDR3 is TGCGCCAGCAGCGGGGGACAGGTTCCTCCTATATACGAGCAGTACTTC. The entire variable domain, with the rest obtained from reference TRBV5-1 and TRBJ2-7, is as follows: KAGVTQTPRYLIKTRGQQVTLSCSPISGHRSVSWYQQTPGQGLQFLFEYFSETQRNKGNFPGRFSGRQFSNSRSEMNVSTLELGDSALYLCASSGGQVPPIYEQYFGPGTRLTVT.

The chain combines TRBV28 with TRBJ2-5; 9 bases match TRBD1. Trimming removed 5 bases from V and 4 bases from J; junction bases left unmatched: 5. This CDR3 is 14 amino acids long. Germline CDR1 and CDR2: MDHEN and SYDVKM. This CDR3 reads CASSQDRGGETQYF. CDR3 DNA: TGTGCCAGCAGTCAGGACAGGGGTGGAGAGACCCAGTACTTC.

This chain connects TRBV29-1 to TRBJ2-7, with unresolved D. V was pared by 7 bases and J by 2 bases, with 12 bases between. CDR1 is SQVTM and CDR2 is ANQGSEA in the germline V gene. The CDR3 spans 12 residues. The CDR3 here is CSAHGSTYEQYF. The CDR3 DNA reads as TGCAGCGCCCATGGGTCAACCTACGAGCAGTACTTC.

V usage is TRBV10-2 and J usage is TRBJ2-3, with D unclear. The CDR3 runs 13 residues. V was shortened by 2 bases and J by 6 bases, with 9 bases between the two germline ends. Germline CDR1 reads WSHSY; CDR2 reads SAAADI. Here the CDR3 DNA reads TGCGCCAGCAGTGAGCCCATGTTGGATACGCAGTATTTT. Protein sequence: CASSEPMLDTQYF.

The chain is built from TRBV5-4 and TRBJ2-1; 8 bases agree with TRBD2. There are 15 residues in the CDR3. The J segment lost 6 bases and the V segment lost 7 bases, leaving 12 bases of the junction unmatched. CDR1 SGHNT and CDR2 YYREEE come from the germline V gene (reference sequence). The CDR3: CASAWGAGGGNEQFF. The CDR3 DNA reads TGTGCCAGCGCTTGGGGCGCGGGAGGTGGCAATGAGCAGTTCTTC.

To note about this clone: In the same sample, other DNA sequences code for this CDR3. J is TRBJ2-7 and V is TRBV13; 8 bases align to TRBD1. The germline V gene encodes CDR1 PRHDT and CDR2 FYEKMQ (reference sequence). Trimming at V came to 4 bases and at J to 0 bases, leaving 5 bases not matched to a gene. The CDR3 length is 15 residues. This chain's CDR3 is CASSSRQGNSYEQYF. CDR3 coding DNA: TGTGCCAGCAGCTCACGACAGGGGAACTCCTACGAGCAGTACTTC.

This clone was observed a single time. J is TRBJ2-3 and V is TRBV14, with D possibly matching TRBD2 (5 bases). Germline-derived CDR1 and CDR2 are SGHDN and FVKESK. This CDR3 has 15 residues. Trimming shortened V by 6 bases and J by 0 bases, and 13 bases separated the two germline ends. For the CDR3, the DNA is TGTGCCAGCAGTCCCCTAGCCTCTAGCACAGATACGCAGTATTTT. This translates into CASSPLASSTDTQYF.

Note on this clone: Other DNA sequences in the sample encode the same CDR3. The rearrangement joins TRBV7-6 to TRBJ2-7, with 8 bases lining up with TRBD2. This CDR3 is built from 13 residues. After removal of 5 bases from V and 1 base from J, the junction contained 1 base not matched to a gene. Germline V CDR1 and CDR2: SGHVS, FNYEAQ. CDR3 residues: CASSSGGSYEQYF. Here the CDR3 DNA reads TGTGCCAGCAGCAGCGGGGGATCCTACGAGCAGTACTTC.

This clone was seen a single time. This chain connects TRBV27 to TRBJ1-1, with 8 nucleotides matching TRBD1. J was trimmed by 2 bases and V by 0 bases; bases with no gene match: 14. The CDR3 runs to 19 residues. Germline V CDR1 and CDR2: MNHEY, SMNVEV (reference sequence). CDR3 DNA sequence: TGTGCCAGCAGTTTATCGTGGTTATCTCGGACAGGGCCCAACACTGAAGCTTTCTTT. Translated, it gives CASSLSWLSRTGPNTEAFF.

The rearrangement uses TRBV9 and TRBJ2-7; D possibly corresponds to TRBD1 (6 bases). V lost 4 bases and J lost 7, with 18 bases in between. Germline V lookup: CDR1 SGDLS, CDR2 YYNGEE. This CDR3 is built from 14 residues. DNA of the CDR3: TGTGCCAGCAGCTGGGTAGGGGGATTAAGGGAGCAGTACTTC. Protein sequence: CASSWVGGLREQYF.